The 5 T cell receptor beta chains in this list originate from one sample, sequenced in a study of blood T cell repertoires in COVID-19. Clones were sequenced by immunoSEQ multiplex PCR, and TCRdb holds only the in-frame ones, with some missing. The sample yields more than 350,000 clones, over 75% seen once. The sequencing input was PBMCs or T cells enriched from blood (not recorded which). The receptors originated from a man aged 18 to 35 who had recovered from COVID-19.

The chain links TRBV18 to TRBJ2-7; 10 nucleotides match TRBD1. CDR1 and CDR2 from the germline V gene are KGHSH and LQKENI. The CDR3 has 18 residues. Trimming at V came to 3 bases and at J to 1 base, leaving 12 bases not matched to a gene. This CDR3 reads CASSPVGTGEEISYEQYF. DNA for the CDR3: TGTGCCAGCTCACCGGTCGGGACAGGGGAAGAGATTTCCTACGAGCAGTACTTC.

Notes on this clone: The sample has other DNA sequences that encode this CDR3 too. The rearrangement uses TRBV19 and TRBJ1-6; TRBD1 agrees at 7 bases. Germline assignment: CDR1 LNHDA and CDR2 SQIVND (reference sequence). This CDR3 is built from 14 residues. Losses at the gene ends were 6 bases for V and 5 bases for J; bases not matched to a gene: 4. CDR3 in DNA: TGTGCCAGTAGAACCGGGACAGATAATTCACCCCTCCACTTT. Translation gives CASRTGTDNSPLHF.

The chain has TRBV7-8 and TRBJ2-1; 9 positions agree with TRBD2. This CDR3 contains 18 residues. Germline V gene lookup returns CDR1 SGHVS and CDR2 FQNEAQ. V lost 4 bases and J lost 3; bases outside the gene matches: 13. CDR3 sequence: CASSSETSGFGFYNEQFF. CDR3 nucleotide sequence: TGTGCCAGCAGCTCAGAGACTAGCGGCTTTGGATTCTACAATGAGCAGTTCTTC.

For the CDR3, the DNA is TGCGCCAGCAGCTTGGCGGTCGGGAGGGCCTCGCGGAATGAGCAGTTCTTC. It yields the protein CASSLAVGRASRNEQFF. The rearrangement uses TRBV5-1 and TRBJ2-1; 8 bases fit TRBD2. V dropped 0 bases and J dropped 7; count of bases not matched to a gene: 12. The CDR3 covers 17 residues. The germline gives CDR1 SGHRS, CDR2 YFSETQ.

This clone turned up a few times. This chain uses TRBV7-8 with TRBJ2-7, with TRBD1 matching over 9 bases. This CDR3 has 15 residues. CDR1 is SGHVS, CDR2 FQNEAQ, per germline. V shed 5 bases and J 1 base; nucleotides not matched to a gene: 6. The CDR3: CASSQAGTGSYEQYF. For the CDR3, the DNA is TGTGCCAGCAGCCAAGCCGGGACAGGGTCCTACGAGCAGTACTTC.